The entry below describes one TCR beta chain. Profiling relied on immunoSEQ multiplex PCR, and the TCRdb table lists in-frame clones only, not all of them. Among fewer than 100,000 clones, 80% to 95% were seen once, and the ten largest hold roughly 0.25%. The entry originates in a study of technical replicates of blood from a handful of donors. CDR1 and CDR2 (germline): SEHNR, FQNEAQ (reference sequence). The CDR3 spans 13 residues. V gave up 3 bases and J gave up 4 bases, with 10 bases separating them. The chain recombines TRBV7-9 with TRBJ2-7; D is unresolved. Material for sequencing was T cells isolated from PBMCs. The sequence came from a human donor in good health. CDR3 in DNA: TGTGCCAGCAGCTTGGCTTTAAAGTACGAGCAGTACTTC. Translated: CASSLALKYEQYF.